This TCR beta chain stems from a study of blood T cell repertoires in COVID-19. Before being deemed recovered, Cohort 3 donors had two negative PCRs, clearance, or symptom resolution. Only in-frame clones appear in the TCRdb table, and some are missing; sequencing was by immunoSEQ multiplex PCR. The data contain about 130,000 clones, roughly 80% of them singletons. CDR1 is LGHNA, CDR2 YSLEER, per germline. V trimming: 3 bases; J trimming: 5 bases; junction bases outside the gene matches: 9. There are 15 residues in the CDR3. The V call is TRBV4-3, the J call TRBJ1-1; 7 bases map to TRBD1. The sample was PBMCs or T cells enriched from blood (not recorded which). The TCR comes from a man aged 45-65 years who had recovered from COVID-19. The DNA for the CDR3 is TGCGCCAGCAGCCATGCTGACAGGGACGGGACTGAAGCTTTCTTT. The encoded protein is CASSHADRDGTEAFF.